The rows below give T cell receptor beta chains drawn from one sample of a study of graft-versus-host responses after intestinal transplantation. Antigens of these TCRs are unknown. Measured with immunoSEQ multiplex PCR; TCRdb has only the in-frame clones, and not every one. The sample contains approximately 85,000 clones, under 95% of which appear only once. The sample here was unstimulated CD8+ T cells sorted from spleen or lymph node cells, taken before transplant. The receptor source for this set is a human donor who was the organ donor for an intestinal transplant. CDR3s include the opening cysteine and the closing phenylalanine or tryptophan. D genes are given only for firm matches. The size entry is marked missing in some rows and otherwise reads once, few, many or a size class.

D gene,J gene,clone size,V gene,CDR3 DNA,CDR3 protein
-,TRBJ2-5,-,TRBV5-1,TGCGCCAGCAGCCTACAGGCTTCCCTCCTCCCTGGAGAGACCCAGTACTTC,CASSLQASLLPGETQYF
-,TRBJ2-1,-,TRBV9,TGTGCCAGCAGCGTGGGGATGTACAATGAGCAGTTCTTC,CASSVGMYNEQFF
-,TRBJ1-1,-,TRBV5-4,TGTGCCAGCAGCTTGGAGGGGAACACTGAAGCTTTCTTT,CASSLEGNTEAFF
TRBD2,TRBJ2-1,-,TRBV10-2,TGCGCCAGCAGTGAGGTAGCGGGAGAGTGGGATGAGCAGTTCTTC,CASSEVAGEWDEQFF
-,TRBJ2-7,-,TRBV6-1,TGTGCCAGCACAGGGGACTCCTACGAGCAGTACTTC,CASTGDSYEQYF
TRBD1,TRBJ1-2,-,TRBV27,TGTGCCAGCAGTGTAACGGACAGGCACTATGGCTACACCTTC,CASSVTDRHYGYTF
-,TRBJ1-6,-,TRBV18,TGTGCCAGCTCACCGTACCCTCTCTGGGGACCCCTCCACTTT,CASSPYPLWGPLHF
-,TRBJ1-2,-,TRBV6-6,TGTGCCAGCAGTTACAGTTGGGGTCGCTATGGCTACACCTTC,CASSYSWGRYGYTF
-,TRBJ2-5,-,TRBV5-4,TGTGCCAGCTACGGACAAGAAGAGACCCAGTACTTC,CASYGQEETQYF
-,TRBJ1-6,-,TRBV2,TGTGCCAGCAGTGAATGGCAGGAATATAATTCACCCCTCCACTTT,CASSEWQEYNSPLHF
-,TRBJ1-6,-,TRBV19,TGTGCCAGTAGTATAATGAACTCCTATAATTCACCCCTCCACTTT,CASSIMNSYNSPLHF
-,TRBJ2-2,-,TRBV7-9,TGTGCCAGCTGGGATCCGGGGGCTCACGGGGAGCTGTTTTTT,CASWDPGAHGELFF
TRBD1,TRBJ2-2,-,TRBV27,TGTGCCAGCAGTTCAACCGGGACAGGGGTGTCCGGGGAGCTGTTTTTT,CASSSTGTGVSGELFF
TRBD1,TRBJ2-7,-,TRBV5-6,TGTGCCAGCAGCGCGGGACAGGGGTCCCTTTACGAGCAGTACTTC,CASSAGQGSLYEQYF
TRBD1,TRBJ2-7,-,TRBV4-1,TGCGCCAGCAGCCAAGGCCCTGGACAGGGAGTTATAACCTACGAGCAGTACTTC,CASSQGPGQGVITYEQYF
-,TRBJ2-7,few,TRBV7-9,TGTGCCAGCAGCCGAATTGACAGGAGTTACGAGCAGTACTTC,CASSRIDRSYEQYF
-,TRBJ1-4,-,TRBV5-4,TGTGCCAGCAGCTTGAGGGAGGAGGGTGAAAAACTGTTTTTT,CASSLREEGEKLFF
TRBD1,TRBJ2-7,-,TRBV27,TGTGCCAGTAGCCCAGGGACAGGGGGCTACGAGCAGTACTTC,CASSPGTGGYEQYF
TRBD2,TRBJ2-7,-,TRBV6-5,TGTGCCAGCAGTAGGATGGCTAGCGGGCCCTACGAGCAGTACTTC,CASSRMASGPYEQYF
TRBD2,TRBJ2-5,-,TRBV2,TGTGCCAGCAGTGCAGCCACTAGCGGGGGGGCAGGAGAGACCCAGTACTTC,CASSAATSGGAGETQYF
TRBD2,TRBJ2-5,-,TRBV7-3,TGTGCCAGCAGCTCTAATGGGGGGGATGAGACCCAGTACTTC,CASSSNGGDETQYF
-,TRBJ2-3,-,TRBV9,TGTGCCAGCAGCGTAGAAGGAGTAGGGGACGGCACAGATACGCAGTATTTT,CASSVEGVGDGTDTQYF
-,TRBJ2-5,-,TRBV4-1,TGCGCCAGCAGCCCCTTGGCGGAGGGTCGAGAAGAGACCCAGTACTTC,CASSPLAEGREETQYF
TRBD1,TRBJ1-5,-,TRBV19,TGTGCCAGTAGTACGTCCCCTTTCCTCTACAGGGGGTTTCAGCCCCAGCATTTT,CASSTSPFLYRGFQPQHF
-,TRBJ2-3,-,TRBV5-6,TGTGCCAGCAGCTGGACAGCTAGCACAGATACGCAGTATTTT,CASSWTASTDTQYF
-,TRBJ2-7,-,TRBV6-5,TGTGCCACCTCAACCTCTTACGAGCAGTACTTC,CATSTSYEQYF
TRBD1,TRBJ2-7,-,TRBV11-3,TGTGCCAGCAGCACCAGGACAGGGGTCGCCGAGCAGTACTTC,CASSTRTGVAEQYF
TRBD2,TRBJ2-7,-,TRBV7-3,TGTGCCAGCAGCATACGAGCGGGGGCGCACTACGAGCAGTACTTC,CASSIRAGAHYEQYF
-,TRBJ2-2,-,TRBV7-9,TGTGCCAGCAGCTTAGAAAACACCGGGGAGCTGTTTTTT,CASSLENTGELFF
TRBD1,TRBJ2-5,-,TRBV6-5,TGTGCCAGCAGCCTAGGACAGGGCGGGGAGACCCAGTACTTC,CASSLGQGGETQYF
TRBD2,TRBJ2-7,-,TRBV7-2,TGTGCCAGCAGCCCGAGTGCGGGAGCGGCCGAGCAGTACTTC,CASSPSAGAAEQYF
-,TRBJ1-2,-,TRBV6-1,TGTGCCAGCAGTGACCCTTCTCCGACCTATGGCTACACCTTC,CASSDPSPTYGYTF
TRBD1,TRBJ2-2,-,TRBV5-4,TGTGCCAGCAGCCCAGGGGGCGCGAGGACCGGGGAGCTGTTTTTT,CASSPGGARTGELFF
TRBD1,TRBJ1-1,-,TRBV4-1,TGCGCCAGCAGCCCTGGACAGGGGAGCACTGAAGCTTTCTTT,CASSPGQGSTEAFF
-,TRBJ2-5,once,TRBV4-3,TGCGCCAGCAGCCCCCCAGTAGGGGGGCAGACCCAGTACTTC,CASSPPVGGQTQYF
TRBD1,TRBJ2-1,once,TRBV7-6,TGTGCCAGCAGCTTAGCTGGGACAGGGGTAAATGAGCAGTTCTTC,CASSLAGTGVNEQFF
-,TRBJ1-4,-,TRBV12-5,TGTGCTAGTGGTTTGGTACAATTGGGGGATAATGAAAAACTGTTTTTT,CASGLVQLGDNEKLFF
-,TRBJ2-7,-,TRBV6-5,TGTGCCAGCAGTTACGGATCGCATTACGAGCAGTACTTC,CASSYGSHYEQYF
TRBD2,TRBJ2-1,-,TRBV7-7,TGTGCCAGCAGCCATAGCGGGGAGAGGGAGCAGTTCTTC,CASSHSGEREQFF
-,TRBJ2-2,-,TRBV2,TGTGCCAGCAGTGATGGGAACTTGCTTGCGGGGATGAACACCGGGGAGCTGTTTTTT,CASSDGNLLAGMNTGELFF
TRBD1,TRBJ1-5,-,TRBV4-1,TGCGCCAGCAGCCCCCGGGACAGGGGGCGATACCAGCCCCAGCATTTT,CASSPRDRGRYQPQHF
-,TRBJ2-7,once,TRBV2,TGTGCCAGCACGGAAGCGGCTACCTACGAGCAGTACTTC,CASTEAATYEQYF
-,TRBJ1-3,-,TRBV29-1,TGCAGCGTTGAAGAGACAGGTTCCTACTCTGGAAACACCATATATTTT,CSVEETGSYSGNTIYF
-,TRBJ2-1,-,TRBV5-4,TGTGCCAGCCGTGACAGGACGGCCTACAATGAGCAGTTCTTC,CASRDRTAYNEQFF
-,TRBJ2-2,-,TRBV5-1,TGCGCCAGCAGCTATGAGGACGGCACCGGGGAGCTGTTTTTT,CASSYEDGTGELFF
-,TRBJ1-2,-,TRBV7-9,TGTGCCAGCAGCCACCCAAACCATAACTATGGCTACACCTTC,CASSHPNHNYGYTF
-,TRBJ2-2,-,TRBV29-1,TGCAGCGTTGTGTTGGTCTCCGGGGAGCTGTTTTTT,CSVVLVSGELFF
TRBD1,TRBJ2-6,-,TRBV9,TGTGCCAGCAGCGTAGCTCCGGGACAGGTTGTCTCTGGGGCCAACGTCCTGACTTTC,CASSVAPGQVVSGANVLTF
TRBD2,TRBJ2-7,-,TRBV5-5,TGTGCCAGCAGCAGGGGACTAGCGTACGAGCAGTACTTC,CASSRGLAYEQYF
-,TRBJ2-7,-,TRBV29-1,TGCAGCGTTGGTATTCAGGGCCAATACGAGCAGTACTTC,CSVGIQGQYEQYF
-,TRBJ1-3,-,TRBV15,TGTGCCACCAGCAGAGACGTGGGGCAGCTCTCTGGAAACACCATATATTTT,CATSRDVGQLSGNTIYF
-,TRBJ2-7,once,TRBV30,TGTGCCTGGAGTGTCGGGGGGCGCGAGCAGTACTTC,CAWSVGGREQYF
TRBD2,TRBJ2-3,-,TRBV4-1,TGCGCCAGCAGCATACCGGCGGGAGTGGGAGATACGCAGTATTTT,CASSIPAGVGDTQYF
-,TRBJ2-2,-,TRBV6-1,TGTGCCAGCAGAACCAAAAGGGTACCCGGGGAGCTGCTTTTT,CASRTKRVPGELLF
TRBD1,TRBJ1-6,-,TRBV19,TGTGCCAGTAGCTTCCGGGACAGGGGTAACTCACCCCTCCACTTT,CASSFRDRGNSPLHF
-,TRBJ2-2,-,TRBV5-4,TGTGCCAGCAGCGGAGCGGGTCTTACGGACACCGGGGAGCTGTTTTTT,CASSGAGLTDTGELFF